These 5 T cell receptor beta chains were all obtained from the same sample, sequenced in a study of blood T cell repertoires in COVID-19. Assay: immunoSEQ multiplex PCR; the TCRdb copy retains only in-frame clones and omits some. The table shows about 190,000 clones, with 70% to 85% occurring only once. The sequencing sample was made of PBMCs or T cells enriched from blood (not recorded which). These receptors were collected from a woman in her 30s who had recovered from COVID-19.

The rearrangement uses TRBV6-1 and TRBJ2-5, with 10 bases aligning to TRBD1. Germline loops: CDR1 MNHNS, CDR2 SASEGT. Trimming removed 0 bases from V and 5 bases from J; junction bases left unmatched: 0. The CDR3 covers 14 residues. The DNA for the CDR3 is TGTGCCAGCAGTGAAGCGGGACAGGGGGAGACCCAGTACTTC. It specifies CASSEAGQGETQYF.

CDR3 protein: CASSPGPSGIVDEQYF. In DNA, the CDR3 is TGTGCCAGCAGCCCAGGCCCTAGCGGGATTGTGGACGAGCAGTACTTC. The chain recombines TRBV7-2 with TRBJ2-7; TRBD2 aligns across 9 bases. With 5 bases clipped from V and 5 bases from J, the junction kept 13 bases outside the gene matches. Germline V gene data show CDR1 as SGHTA and CDR2 as FQGNSA. The CDR3 has 16 residues.

This chain links TRBV6-5 with TRBJ2-3, with TRBD2 matching over 9 bases. Unmatched junction bases numbered 8, after V lost 8 bases and J lost 2 bases. The CDR3 consists of 15 residues. Germline V gives CDR1 MNHEY, CDR2 SVGAGI. CDR3 DNA: TGTGCCAGCGGAGTAGCGGGAGAGGTCACAGATACGCAGTATTTT. It yields the protein CASGVAGEVTDTQYF.

The chain has TRBV19 and TRBJ1-5, with 8 bases aligning to TRBD1. This CDR3 contains 14 residues. The germline V gene encodes CDR1 LNHDA and CDR2 SQIVND (reference sequence). With 6 bases clipped from V and 6 bases from J, the junction kept 7 bases outside the gene matches. The CDR3 nucleotides are TGTGCCAGTAGGACAGGGGAAGGGAGTCAGCCCCAGCATTTT. Translation: CASRTGEGSQPQHF.

This chain uses TRBV2 with TRBJ2-5, with TRBD1 matching over 8 bases. The junction had 6 bases not matched to a gene; V was cut back by 5 bases and J by 4 bases. The CDR3 is 14 amino acids. From germline, CDR1 is SNHLY and CDR2 FYNNEI. In nucleotides, the CDR3 is TGTGCCAGCAGTAGGGACAGGACGGGAGAGACCCAGTACTTC. This codes for CASSRDRTGETQYF.